The present T cell receptor (beta chain) was sequenced within a study of cytomegalovirus exposure and HLA in healthy donors. Study conclusions and caveats: Later examination showed HLA-associated TCR beta chains had greater clonal expansion than equally common others. A later analysis linked a missense DCLRE1C variant to TCR beta V- and J-gene trimming. Some TCR beta chains (164 of them) were listed as cytomegalovirus-associated.

This clone appeared a single time. Its matching antigen is unknown. The CDR3 is 16 amino acids. The V gene's germline CDR1 is SGHDN and CDR2 FVKESK. J lost 2 bases, V lost 1 base, and 3 bases had no gene match. PCR involved 60 Vbeta and 13 Jbeta primers. TCRdb keeps only in-frame clones here, not all; method: immunoSEQ multiplex PCR. The data show almost 200,000 clones, with roughly 85% seen just once and 4.4% held by the top ten. The sequence was collected from a woman in her 30s in good health and CMV-seropositive. The specimen was PBMCs. V gene TRBV14 combines with J gene TRBJ2-1, with 9 bases aligning to TRBD1. CDR3 in DNA: TGTGCCAGCAGCCAAGCCGGGACAGGGACCTACAATGAGCAGTTCTTC. Encoded protein: CASSQAGTGTYNEQFF.